These 25 T cell receptor beta chains originate from one sample sequenced in a study of neoadjuvant anti-PD-1 for oral cavity cancer (dated by TCRdb to the early 2020s). The library came from the immunoSEQ multiplex PCR assay. TCRdb took over this immuneACCESS table, retaining in-frame rearrangements with V and J assigned. Such tables are incomplete; in checked studies, under half of the missing clones stem from an unresolved V gene, and the remainder is unexplained. The table for this sample lists about 24,000 clones; around a quarter of them were counted only once. The top ten hold roughly a sixth of the sample. Interpreted using the paper, the time point label stands for: after neoadjuvant nivolumab, at surgical resection. The sequencing used tumor tissue, collected after nivolumab (anti-PD-1) treatment. The origin of the receptors is a person between 40 and 85 years old with oral cavity squamous cell carcinoma.

This clone was seen a handful of times. This chain uses TRBV6-5 with TRBJ1-6; 9 bases map to TRBD1. The CDR3 is 14 residues long. Germline V CDR1 and CDR2: MNHEY, SVGAGI. The ends lost 6 bases at V and 9 bases at J; junction bases unmatched: 6. This CDR3 is CASRKGQGGSPLHF. The CDR3 coding sequence is TGTGCCAGCAGAAAGGGACAGGGAGGTTCACCCCTCCACTTT.

This clone was seen at least ten times. This sequence joins TRBV18 and TRBJ1-2, with D maybe TRBD1 (6 bases). Looked up from germline, CDR1 is KGHSH and CDR2 is LQKENI. CDR3 length: 15 amino acids. V shed 1 base and J shed 3 bases, with 12 bases lying between them. The CDR3 protein is CASSPQGVGDYGYTF. The CDR3 bases are TGTGCCAGCTCACCACAGGGGGTCGGGGACTATGGCTACACCTTC.

By its share, this clone is large. The chain links TRBV2 to TRBJ1-5, with D tentatively TRBD1 (5 bases). There are 17 residues in the CDR3. The V end lost 3 bases, the J end lost 2 bases, and 17 bases lay between the germline ends. Germline V CDR1 and CDR2: SNHLY, FYNNEI. The CDR3, as DNA: TGTGCCAGCAGTGATCATTTCGGGGCGCGCGGCAATCAGCCCCAGCATTTT. This sequence encodes CASSDHFGARGNQPQHF.

The V call is TRBV5-4, the J call TRBJ2-5, with 9 bases that match TRBD2. Germline-derived CDR1 and CDR2 are SGHNT and YYREEE (reference sequence). The ends lost 4 bases at V and 2 bases at J; junction bases unmatched: 6. This CDR3 region has 15 residues. The CDR3 sequence is CASSTGTSRQETQYF. The CDR3 DNA is TGTGCCAGCAGCACCGGGACTAGCAGACAAGAGACCCAGTACTTC.

This chain links TRBV7-8 with TRBJ2-7; either TRBD1 or TRBD2 may fit D (5 bases each). V was clipped by 5 bases and J by 3 bases, with 17 bases between them. Germline V gene data show CDR1 as SGHVS and CDR2 as FQNEAQ. CDR3 length: 15 amino acids. The CDR3 nucleotides are TGTGCCAGCAGCCTTACCCCAGGGAGTGTCTACGAGCAGTACTTC. Translating gives CASSLTPGSVYEQYF.

The V call is TRBV7-9, the J call TRBJ1-4, with D possibly being TRBD1 (5 bases). V lost 5 bases, J lost 8 bases, and 15 bases lay in between. The CDR3 sequence is 14 residues long. Germline CDR1 is SEHNR and CDR2 is FQNEAQ (reference sequence). As DNA, the CDR3 is TGTGCCAGCAGCCAGGGACGGCCCCAGGAAAAACTGTTTTTT. Its translation is CASSQGRPQEKLFF. The complete variable domain, with remaining parts taken from reference TRBV7-9 and TRBJ1-4, reads DTGVSQNPRHKITKRGQNVTFRCDPISEHNRLYWYRQTLGQGPEFLTYFQNEAQLEKSRLLSDRFSAERPKGSFSTLEIQRTEQGDSAMYLCASSQGRPQEKLFFGSGTQLSVL.

V and J are TRBV7-8 and TRBJ1-4; D not certain. CDR1 is SGHVS and CDR2 is FQNEAQ in the germline V gene. The length of the CDR3 is 15 residues. Trimming took off 5 bases at V and 3 bases at J, with 13 bases between the two ends. The CDR3 sequence is CASSLLAPPNEKLFF. CDR3 nucleotide sequence: TGTGCCAGCAGCCTGCTGGCACCGCCTAATGAAAAACTGTTTTTT.

This clone was detected a few times. The gene calls are TRBV5-8 and TRBJ2-6; D might be TRBD2 (6 bases). The ends were cut back, 5 bases at V and 2 bases at J, with 11 bases in the middle. Germline CDR1 reads SGHTS; CDR2 reads YDEGEE. The CDR3 is made up of 15 amino acids. CDR3 protein: CASRRGRPGANVLTF. CDR3 nucleotide sequence: TGTGCCAGCAGGCGGGGCCGGCCTGGGGCCAACGTCCTGACTTTC.

The CDR3 loop reads CASSIPHDTERNEQFF. The CDR3 region has the DNA TGTGCCAGTAGTATTCCCCATGACACGGAGAGGAATGAGCAGTTCTTC. The rearrangement uses TRBV19 and TRBJ2-1; D ambiguous. This CDR3 spans 16 amino acids. The germline V gene has CDR1 LNHDA and CDR2 SQIVND (reference sequence). The ends were cut back, 3 bases at V and 7 bases at J, with 19 bases in the middle.

The V gene is TRBV27, the J gene TRBJ1-2; TRBD1 aligns across 8 bases. This CDR3 is built from 15 residues. From germline, CDR1 is MNHEY and CDR2 SMNVEV (reference sequence). V lost 0 bases and J lost 2; bases outside the gene matches: 2. Here the CDR3 reads CASSLSTGVNYGYTF. The CDR3 nucleotides read TGTGCCAGCAGTTTATCGACAGGGGTCAACTATGGCTACACCTTC.

The rearrangement links TRBV7-9 to TRBJ2-5; a weak D match, TRBD1 (6 bases). Germline CDR1 and CDR2: SEHNR and FQNEAQ (reference sequence). Deletions cut 4 bases from V and 5 bases from J, with 23 bases between. The CDR3 totals 17 residues. This CDR3 reads CASSSVHGTAQGETQYF. Here the CDR3 DNA reads TGTGCCAGCAGCTCCGTACACGGGACCGCCCAGGGGGAGACCCAGTACTTC. Full variable domain (outside the CDR3, taken from reference TRBV7-9 and TRBJ2-5): DTGVSQNPRHKITKRGQNVTFRCDPISEHNRLYWYRQTLGQGPEFLTYFQNEAQLEKSRLLSDRFSAERPKGSFSTLEIQRTEQGDSAMYLCASSSVHGTAQGETQYFGPGTRLLVL.

V gene TRBV2 combines with J gene TRBJ1-2; 11 nucleotides align to TRBD1. Trimming took 7 bases from V and 8 from J; bases not matched to a gene: 15. Germline V gene sequence: CDR1 SNHLY, CDR2 FYNNEI. The CDR3 extends over 16 amino acids. DNA of the CDR3: TGTGCCAGCAAAGGGACAGGGGGACTACGAGTCGGAGGCTACACCTTC. Its translation: CASKGTGGLRVGGYTF.

This clone was counted between two and nine times. Here the CDR3 reads CASSSRGLTGDSTQYF. Here the CDR3 DNA reads TGTGCCAGCAGCTCACGTGGACTAACGGGAGATTCTACGCAGTATTTT. The V gene is TRBV11-2, the J gene TRBJ2-3; D is possibly TRBD2 (6 bases). The V end lost 4 bases, the J end lost 8 bases, and 22 bases lay between the germline ends. This CDR3 comprises 16 residues. The germline CDR1 and CDR2 sequences are SGHAT and FQNNGV.

The DNA for the CDR3 is TGTGCCAGCAGCGGACACAGGGGGGGCTATGGCTACACCTTC. As protein: CASSGHRGGYGYTF. The rearrangement links TRBV9 to TRBJ1-2; 8 bases line up with TRBD1. V dropped 3 bases and J dropped 4; count of bases not matched to a gene: 5. This CDR3 contains 14 residues. Per germline, CDR1 SGDLS and CDR2 YYNGEE. The entire variable domain, with the rest obtained from reference TRBV9 and TRBJ1-2, is as follows: DSGVTQTPKHLITATGQRVTLRCSPRSGDLSVYWYQQSLDQGLQFLIQYYNGEERAKGNILERFSAQQFPDLHSELNLSSLELGDSALYFCASSGHRGGYGYTFGSGTRLTVV.

The sample holds many counts of this clone. The chain combines TRBV7-9 with TRBJ1-2; TRBD1 is a possible D gene (5 bases). V lost 5 bases to trimming and J lost 6 bases, with 19 bases between them. The CDR3 is made up of 15 amino acids. The germline V gene has CDR1 SEHNR and CDR2 FQNEAQ (reference sequence). The CDR3 protein is CASSPRRGTRDGYTF. CDR3 in DNA: TGTGCCAGCAGCCCCCGACGGGGGACCCGGGATGGCTACACCTTC.

This clone was observed many times. The chain links TRBV6-5 to TRBJ1-2; TRBD1 agrees at 7 bases. The length of the CDR3 is 14 residues. The J segment lost 8 bases and the V segment lost 5 bases, leaving 11 bases of the junction unmatched. The germline V gene encodes CDR1 MNHEY and CDR2 SVGAGI. The CDR3 is CASSDQGGGLGYTF. The DNA for the CDR3 is TGTGCCAGCAGTGATCAGGGGGGGGGATTAGGCTACACCTTC.

The rearrangement uses TRBV18 and TRBJ1-3; D gene unclear. Germline CDR1 KGHSH, CDR2 LQKENI. The CDR3 is made up of 15 amino acids. Trimming took off 1 base at V and 1 base at J, with 8 bases between the two ends. The CDR3 spells CASSPLGESGNTIYF. The CDR3 DNA reads TGTGCCAGCTCACCACTCGGGGAATCTGGAAACACCATATATTTT. Supplemented by reference TRBV18 and TRBJ1-3, the full variable domain reads NAGVMQNPRHLVRRRGQEARLRCSPMKGHSHVYWYRQLPEEGLKFMVYLQKENIIDESGMPKERFSAEFPKEGPSILRIQQVVRGDSAAYFCASSPLGESGNTIYFGEGSWLTVV.

The chain carries TRBV15 and TRBJ1-2, with 8 bases lining up with TRBD1. With 3 bases clipped from V and 4 bases from J, the junction kept 13 bases outside the gene matches. This CDR3 contains 17 residues. Per the germline V gene, CDR1 is LNHNV and CDR2 is YYDKDF (reference sequence). The CDR3 loop is CATSSPGLDRGGYGYTF. The CDR3 nucleotides read TGTGCCACCAGCAGTCCAGGGCTTGACAGGGGCGGCTATGGCTACACCTTC.

This sequence joins TRBV5-1 and TRBJ2-1; D is unclear. Germline values: CDR1 SGHRS, CDR2 YFSETQ. V lost 0 bases, J lost 10 bases, and 11 bases lay in between. The CDR3 consists of 13 residues. CDR3 sequence reads: CASSLDDASEQFF. The CDR3 region has the DNA TGCGCCAGCAGCTTGGACGATGCATCAGAGCAGTTCTTC.

The rearrangement joins TRBV9 to TRBJ2-1, with D unclear. Germline V gene sequence: CDR1 SGDLS, CDR2 YYNGEE. V lost 0 bases and J lost 8, with 12 bases in between. This CDR3 has 14 amino acids. The CDR3 DNA reads TGTGCCAGCAGCGTAGCACTATTGTCCGATGAGCAGTTCTTC. Translating it yields CASSVALLSDEQFF.

This clone was counted a few times. CDR3 sequence (DNA): TGTGCCAGCAGCCCCACAGGGAACACTGAAGCTTTCTTT. Its translation is CASSPTGNTEAFF. The genes are TRBV13 and TRBJ1-1, with D perhaps matching TRBD1 (5 bases). The CDR3 loop spans 13 amino acids. Trimming cost V 5 bases and J 1 base, with 8 bases left between them. Germline CDR1 reads PRHDT; CDR2 reads FYEKMQ (reference sequence).

Details on this clone: Mismatch with germline at one junction end may stem from a read error. The CDR3 sequence: CASREGVSEQYF. Written as DNA, the CDR3 is TGTGCCAGCAGGGAAGGAGTCTCCGAGCAGTACTTC. This chain connects TRBV6-1 to TRBJ2-7, with D unclear. Germline V gene data show CDR1 as MNHNS and CDR2 as SASEGT. This CDR3 has 12 amino acids.

The V and J genes are TRBV6-5 and TRBJ1-1; D ambiguous. The ends were cut back, 5 bases at V and 4 bases at J, with 8 bases in the middle. The V gene's germline CDR1 is MNHEY and CDR2 SVGAGI. This CDR3 is 12 amino acids long. CDR3: CASSPMVTEAFF. For the CDR3, the DNA is TGTGCCAGCAGTCCCATGGTCACTGAAGCTTTCTTT.

This clone was counted at least ten times. This chain joins TRBV11-2 and TRBJ2-1; D tentatively reads TRBD1 or TRBD2 (6 bases each). Trimming pared 1 base from V and 6 bases from J, leaving 10 bases between. Germline CDR1 reads SGHAT; CDR2 reads FQNNGV. The CDR3 length is 14 residues. The CDR3: CASSLAGGGNEQFF. For the CDR3, the DNA is TGTGCCAGCAGCTTAGCTGGAGGGGGCAATGAGCAGTTCTTC. Full variable domain (outside the CDR3, taken from reference TRBV11-2 and TRBJ2-1): EAGVAQSPRYKIIEKRQSVAFWCNPISGHATLYWYQQILGQGPKLLIQFQNNGVVDDSQLPKDRFSAERLKGVDSTLKIQPAKLEDSAVYLCASSLAGGGNEQFFGPGTRLTVL.

This clone turned up a few times. The chain has TRBV19 and TRBJ1-2; 8 positions match TRBD1. Germline V gene sequence: CDR1 LNHDA, CDR2 SQIVND (reference sequence). J gave up 4 bases and V 6 bases, and 4 bases lay outside the gene matches. The CDR3 length is 13 residues. CDR3 nucleotides: TGTGCCAGTAGCTCGACAGGGGTCTATGGCTACACCTTC. Amino acids: CASSSTGVYGYTF.